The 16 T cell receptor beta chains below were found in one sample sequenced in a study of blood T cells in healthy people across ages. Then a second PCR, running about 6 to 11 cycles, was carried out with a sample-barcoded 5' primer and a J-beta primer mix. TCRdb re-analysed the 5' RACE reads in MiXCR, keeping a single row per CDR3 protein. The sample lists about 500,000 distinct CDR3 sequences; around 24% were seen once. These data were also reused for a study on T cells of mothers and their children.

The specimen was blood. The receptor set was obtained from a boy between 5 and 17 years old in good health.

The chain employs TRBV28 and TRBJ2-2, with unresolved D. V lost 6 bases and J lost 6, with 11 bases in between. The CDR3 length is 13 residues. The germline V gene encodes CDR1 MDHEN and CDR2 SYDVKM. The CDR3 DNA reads TGTGCCAGCAGCTGGGCTGACTCCGGGGAGCTGTTTTTT. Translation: CASSWADSGELFF. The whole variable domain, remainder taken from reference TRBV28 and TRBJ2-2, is DVKVTQSSRYLVKRTGEKVFLECVQDMDHENMFWYRQDPGLGLRLIYFSYDVKMKEKGDIPEGYSVSREKKERFSLILESASTNQTSMYLCASSWADSGELFFGEGSRLTVL.

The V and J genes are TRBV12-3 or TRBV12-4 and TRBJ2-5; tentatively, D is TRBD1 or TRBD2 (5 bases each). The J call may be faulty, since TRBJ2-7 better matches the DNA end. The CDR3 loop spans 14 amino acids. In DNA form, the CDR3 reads TGTGCCAGCAGTCCGGGACGAAGCTCCTACGAGCAGTACTTC. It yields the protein CASSPGRSSYEQYF.

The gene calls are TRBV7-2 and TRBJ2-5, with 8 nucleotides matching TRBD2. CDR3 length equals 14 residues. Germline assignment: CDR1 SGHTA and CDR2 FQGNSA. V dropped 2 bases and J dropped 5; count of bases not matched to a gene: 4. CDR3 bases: TGTGCCAGCAGCTTATTCGGGGGGGCGGAGACCCAGTACTTC. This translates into CASSLFGGAETQYF.

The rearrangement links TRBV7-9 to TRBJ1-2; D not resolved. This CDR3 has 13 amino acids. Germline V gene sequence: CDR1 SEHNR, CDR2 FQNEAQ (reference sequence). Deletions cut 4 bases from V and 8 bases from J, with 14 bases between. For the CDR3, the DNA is TGTGCCAGCAGCTCGGATTCCCCGGGAGGCTACACCTTC. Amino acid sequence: CASSSDSPGGYTF.

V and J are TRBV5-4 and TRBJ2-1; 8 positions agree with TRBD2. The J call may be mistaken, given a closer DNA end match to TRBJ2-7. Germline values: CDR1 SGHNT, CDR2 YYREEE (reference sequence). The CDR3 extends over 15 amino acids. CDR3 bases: TGTGCCAGCAGCTACCCGACTAGCGTCATCTACGAGCAGTACTTC. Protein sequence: CASSYPTSVIYEQYF.

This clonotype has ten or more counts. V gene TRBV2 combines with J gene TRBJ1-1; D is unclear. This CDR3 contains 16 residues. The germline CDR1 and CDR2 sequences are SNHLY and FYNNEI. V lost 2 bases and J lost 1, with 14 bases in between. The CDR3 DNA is TGTGCCAGCAGTGAACTGGGCCTCGGTAAGAACACTGAAGCTTTCTTT. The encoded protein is CASSELGLGKNTEAFF.

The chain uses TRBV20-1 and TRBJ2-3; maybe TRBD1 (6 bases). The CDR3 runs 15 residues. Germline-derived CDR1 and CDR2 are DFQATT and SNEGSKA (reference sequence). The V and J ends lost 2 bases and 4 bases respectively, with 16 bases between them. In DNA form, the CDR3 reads TGCAGTGCTAGATTGGGCAGGGGTGTCTCAGATACGCAGTATTTT. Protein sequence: CSARLGRGVSDTQYF.

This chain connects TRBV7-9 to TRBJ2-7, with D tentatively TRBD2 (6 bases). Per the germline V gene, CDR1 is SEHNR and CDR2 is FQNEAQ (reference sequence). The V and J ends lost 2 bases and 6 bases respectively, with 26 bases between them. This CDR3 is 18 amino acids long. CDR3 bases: TGTGCCAGCAGCTTAAAGATTTTTGAGGAGGGGTCAAGGGCCGAGCAGTACTTC. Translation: CASSLKIFEEGSRAEQYF.

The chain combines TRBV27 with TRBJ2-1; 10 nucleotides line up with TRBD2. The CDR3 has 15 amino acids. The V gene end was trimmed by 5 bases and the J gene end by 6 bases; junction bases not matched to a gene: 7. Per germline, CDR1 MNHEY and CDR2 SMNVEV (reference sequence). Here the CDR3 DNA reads TGTGCCAGCAGTCATCTAGCGGGAGAATCCAATGAGCAGTTCTTC. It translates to CASSHLAGESNEQFF.

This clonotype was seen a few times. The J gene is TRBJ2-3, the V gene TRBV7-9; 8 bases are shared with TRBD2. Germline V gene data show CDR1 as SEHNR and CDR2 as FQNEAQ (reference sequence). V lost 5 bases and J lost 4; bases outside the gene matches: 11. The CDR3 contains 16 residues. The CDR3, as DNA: TGTGCCAGCAGCATCCTAGCTCCGGGGGGGTCAGATACGCAGTATTTT. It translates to CASSILAPGGSDTQYF. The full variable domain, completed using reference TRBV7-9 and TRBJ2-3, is DTGVSQNPRHKITKRGQNVTFRCDPISEHNRLYWYRQTLGQGPEFLTYFQNEAQLEKSRLLSDRFSAERPKGSFSTLEIQRTEQGDSAMYLCASSILAPGGSDTQYFGPGTRLTVL.

CDR3 loop: CSARERRFGNEQFF. The DNA of the CDR3 is TGCAGTGCTAGAGAACGTCGCTTCGGGAATGAGCAGTTCTTC. The genes are TRBV20-1 and TRBJ2-1; no firm D call. The germline gives CDR1 DFQATT, CDR2 SNEGSKA (reference sequence). CDR3 length: 14 residues. Between the trimmed V and J ends, which lost 0 bases and 7 bases, there was a span of 13 bases.

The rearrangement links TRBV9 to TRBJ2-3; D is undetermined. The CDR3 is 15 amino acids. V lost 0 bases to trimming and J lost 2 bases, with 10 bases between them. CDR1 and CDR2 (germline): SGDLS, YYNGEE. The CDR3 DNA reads TGTGCCAGCAGCGTAGGGTTGCAGCCCACAGATACGCAGTATTTT. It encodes CASSVGLQPTDTQYF.

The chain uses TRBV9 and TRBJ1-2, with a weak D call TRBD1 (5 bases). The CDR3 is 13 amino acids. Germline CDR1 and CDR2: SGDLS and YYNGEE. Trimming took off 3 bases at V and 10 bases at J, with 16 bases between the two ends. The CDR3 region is CASSAGGDIDYTF. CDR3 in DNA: TGTGCCAGCAGCGCCGGAGGGGATATAGACTACACCTTC.

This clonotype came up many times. Here the CDR3 DNA reads TGTGCCAGCAGCGAGGGACTAGCGGGGTACAATGAGCAGTTCTTC. Encoded protein: CASSEGLAGYNEQFF. The genes are TRBV6-4 and TRBJ2-1, with 13 bases identical to TRBD2. The J segment lost 4 bases and the V segment lost 6 bases, leaving 3 bases of the junction unmatched. The CDR3 contains 15 residues. The germline gives CDR1 MRHNA, CDR2 SNTAGT.

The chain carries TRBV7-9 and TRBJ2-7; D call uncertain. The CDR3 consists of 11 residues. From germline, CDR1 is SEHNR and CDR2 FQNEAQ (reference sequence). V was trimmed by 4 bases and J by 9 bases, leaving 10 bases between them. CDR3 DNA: TGTGCCAGCAGCTCCGGAGACGCGCAGTACTTC. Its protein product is CASSSGDAQYF.

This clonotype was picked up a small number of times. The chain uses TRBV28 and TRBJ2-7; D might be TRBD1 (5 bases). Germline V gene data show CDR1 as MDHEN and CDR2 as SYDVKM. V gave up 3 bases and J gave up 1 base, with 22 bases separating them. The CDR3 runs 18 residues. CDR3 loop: CASSFSVDKLIISYEQYF. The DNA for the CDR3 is TGTGCCAGCAGTTTTTCGGTGGACAAACTAATTATTTCCTACGAGCAGTACTTC. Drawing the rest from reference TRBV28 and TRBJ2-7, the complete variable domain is DVKVTQSSRYLVKRTGEKVFLECVQDMDHENMFWYRQDPGLGLRLIYFSYDVKMKEKGDIPEGYSVSREKKERFSLILESASTNQTSMYLCASSFSVDKLIISYEQYFGPGTRLTVT.